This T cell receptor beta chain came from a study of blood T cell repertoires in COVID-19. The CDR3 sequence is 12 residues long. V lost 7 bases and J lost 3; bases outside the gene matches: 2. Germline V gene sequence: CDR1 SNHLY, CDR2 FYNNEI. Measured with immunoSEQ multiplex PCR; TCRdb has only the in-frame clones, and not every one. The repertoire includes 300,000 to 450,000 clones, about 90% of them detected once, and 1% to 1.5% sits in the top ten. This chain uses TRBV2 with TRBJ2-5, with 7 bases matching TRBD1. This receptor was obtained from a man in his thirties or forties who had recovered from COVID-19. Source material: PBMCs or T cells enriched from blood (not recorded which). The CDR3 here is CASTGTEETQYF. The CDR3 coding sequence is TGTGCCAGCACCGGGACAGAAGAGACCCAGTACTTC.